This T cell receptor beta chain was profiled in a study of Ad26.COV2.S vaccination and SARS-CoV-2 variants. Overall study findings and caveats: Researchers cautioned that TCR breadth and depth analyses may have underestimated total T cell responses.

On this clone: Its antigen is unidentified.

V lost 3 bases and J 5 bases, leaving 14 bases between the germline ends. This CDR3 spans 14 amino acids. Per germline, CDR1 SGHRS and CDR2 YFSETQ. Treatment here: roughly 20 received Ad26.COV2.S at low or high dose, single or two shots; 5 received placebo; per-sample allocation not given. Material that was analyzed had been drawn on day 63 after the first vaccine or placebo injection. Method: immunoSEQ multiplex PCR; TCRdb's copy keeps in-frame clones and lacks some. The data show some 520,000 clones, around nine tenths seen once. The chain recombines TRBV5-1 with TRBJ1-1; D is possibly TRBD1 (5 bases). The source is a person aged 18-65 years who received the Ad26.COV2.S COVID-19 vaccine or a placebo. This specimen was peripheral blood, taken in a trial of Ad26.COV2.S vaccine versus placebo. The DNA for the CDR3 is TGCGCCAGCAGCTCCGAGGGGCGCGGGACTGAAGCTTTCTTT. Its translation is CASSSEGRGTEAFF. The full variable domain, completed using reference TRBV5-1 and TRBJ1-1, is KAGVTQTPRYLIKTRGQQVTLSCSPISGHRSVSWYQQTPGQGLQFLFEYFSETQRNKGNFPGRFSGRQFSNSRSEMNVSTLELGDSALYLCASSSEGRGTEAFFGQGTRLTVV.